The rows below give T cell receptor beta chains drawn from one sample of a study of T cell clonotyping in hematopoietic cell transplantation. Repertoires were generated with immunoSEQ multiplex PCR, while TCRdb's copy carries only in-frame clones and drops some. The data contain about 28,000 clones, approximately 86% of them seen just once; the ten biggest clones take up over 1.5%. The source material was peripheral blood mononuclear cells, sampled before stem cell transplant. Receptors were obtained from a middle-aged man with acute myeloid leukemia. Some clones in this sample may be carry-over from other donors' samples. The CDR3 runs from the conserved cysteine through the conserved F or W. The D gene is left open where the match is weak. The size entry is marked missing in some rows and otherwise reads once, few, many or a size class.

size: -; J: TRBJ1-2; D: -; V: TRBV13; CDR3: CASSLAGGYTF; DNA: TGTGCCAGCAGCTTAGCAGGTGGCTACACCTTC
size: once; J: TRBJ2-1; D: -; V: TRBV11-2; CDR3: CASSAHNEQFF; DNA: TGTGCCAGCAGCGCTCACAATGAGCAGTTCTTC
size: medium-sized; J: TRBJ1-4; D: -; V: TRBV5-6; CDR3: CASSRVGEKLFF; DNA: TGTGCCAGCAGCCGCGTGGGGGAAAAACTGTTTTTT
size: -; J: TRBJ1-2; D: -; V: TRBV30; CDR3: CAWSAVRAGGYTF; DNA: TGTGCCTGGAGTGCCGTAAGGGCCGGCGGCTACACCTTC
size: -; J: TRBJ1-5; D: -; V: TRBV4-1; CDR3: CASSQEERQPQHF; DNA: TGCGCCAGCAGCCAAGAGGAAAGGCAGCCCCAGCATTTT
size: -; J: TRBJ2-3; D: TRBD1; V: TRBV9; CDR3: CASSVETGTDTQYF; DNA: TGTGCCAGCAGCGTGGAGACAGGGACAGATACGCAGTATTTT
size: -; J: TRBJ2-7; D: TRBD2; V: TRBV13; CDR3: CASSPRGGRRYEQYF; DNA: TGTGCCAGCAGTCCCCGGGGGGGTAGGAGGTACGAGCAGTACTTC
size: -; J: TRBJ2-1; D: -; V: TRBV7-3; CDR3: CASSLGSYNEQFF; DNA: TGTGCCAGCAGCTTAGGCTCCTACAATGAGCAGTTCTTC
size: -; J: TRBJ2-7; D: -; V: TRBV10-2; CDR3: CASSESGRLGFTF; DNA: TGCGCCAGCAGTGAGTCGGGGAGGTTGGGCTTCACCTTC
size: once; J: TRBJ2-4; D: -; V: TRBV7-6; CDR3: CASSPLGAKNIQYF; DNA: TGTGCCAGCTCCCCCCTGGGAGCCAAAAACATTCAGTACTTC
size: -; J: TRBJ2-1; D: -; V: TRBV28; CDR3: CASSRQTETYNEQFF; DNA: TGTGCCAGCAGCCGACAGACGGAAACCTACAATGAGCAGTTCTTC
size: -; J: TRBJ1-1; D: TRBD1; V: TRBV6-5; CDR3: CASSYYPNRGLEAFF; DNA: TGTGCCAGCAGTTACTATCCGAACAGGGGTCTTGAAGCTTTCTTT
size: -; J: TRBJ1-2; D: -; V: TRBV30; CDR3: CAWRLNRAGGYTF; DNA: TGTGCCTGGAGACTTAACAGGGCAGGGGGCTACACCTTC